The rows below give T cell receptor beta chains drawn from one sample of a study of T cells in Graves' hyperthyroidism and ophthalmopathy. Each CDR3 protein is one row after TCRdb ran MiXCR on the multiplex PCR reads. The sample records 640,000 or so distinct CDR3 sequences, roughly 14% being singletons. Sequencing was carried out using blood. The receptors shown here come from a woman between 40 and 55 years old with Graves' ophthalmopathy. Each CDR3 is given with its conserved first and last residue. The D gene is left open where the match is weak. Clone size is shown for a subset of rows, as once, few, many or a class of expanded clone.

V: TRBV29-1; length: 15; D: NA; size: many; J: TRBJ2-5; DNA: TGCAGCGTTGAATTGGCGGATAACGTGGAAGAGACCCAGTACTTC; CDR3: CSVELADNVEETQYF
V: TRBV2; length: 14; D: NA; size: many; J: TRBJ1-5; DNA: TGTGCCAGCAGGGGACGGGTTGGAAATCAGCCCCAGCATTTT; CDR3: CASRGRVGNQPQHF
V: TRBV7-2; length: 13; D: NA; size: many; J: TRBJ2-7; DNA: TGTGCCAGCAGCGAAGGTTCGACCTACGAGCAGTACTTC; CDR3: CASSEGSTYEQYF
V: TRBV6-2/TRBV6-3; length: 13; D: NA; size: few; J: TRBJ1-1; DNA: TGTGCCAGCAGTTACGAAGCTCGAACTGAAGCTTTCTTT; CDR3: CASSYEARTEAFF
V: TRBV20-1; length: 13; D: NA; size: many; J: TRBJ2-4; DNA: TGCAGTGCTAGCCCAGCGAGTAAAAACATTCAGTACTTC; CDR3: CSASPASKNIQYF
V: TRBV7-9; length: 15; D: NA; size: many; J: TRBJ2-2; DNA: TGTGCCAGCAGCTTAACCAGGTTATCGACCGGGGAGCTGTTTTTT; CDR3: CASSLTRLSTGELFF
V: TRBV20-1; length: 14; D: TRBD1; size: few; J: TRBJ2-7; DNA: TGCAGTGCTACGGGACAGGGCTTGTCCTACGAGCAGTACTTC; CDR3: CSATGQGLSYEQYF
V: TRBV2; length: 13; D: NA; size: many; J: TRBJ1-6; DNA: TGTGCCAGCAAACGGGAGTCGGGTTCACCCCTCCACTTT; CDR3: CASKRESGSPLHF
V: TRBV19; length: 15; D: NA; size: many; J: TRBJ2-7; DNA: TGTGCCAGTAGTATTCGGTTTCCAGGGGTGAACGAGCAGTACTTC; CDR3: CASSIRFPGVNEQYF
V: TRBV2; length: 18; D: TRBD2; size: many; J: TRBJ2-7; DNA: TGTGCCAGCAGTGATGTAGGCCTAGCGGGCCCCTTTTCTGGAGAGCAGTACTTC; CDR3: CASSDVGLAGPFSGEQYF
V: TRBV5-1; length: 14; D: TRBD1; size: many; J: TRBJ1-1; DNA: TGCGCCAGCAGCTTGGAGGGACAGGACACTGAAGCTTTCTTT; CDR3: CASSLEGQDTEAFF
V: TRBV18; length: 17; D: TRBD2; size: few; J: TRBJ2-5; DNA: TGTGCCAGCTCACCACGTGTTCAAGCGGGAGGCCAAGAGACCCAGTACTTC; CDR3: CASSPRVQAGGQETQYF
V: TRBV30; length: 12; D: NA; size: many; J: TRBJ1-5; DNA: TGTGCCTGGAGTGTACTCCAGCAGCCCCAGCATTTT; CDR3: CAWSVLQQPQHF
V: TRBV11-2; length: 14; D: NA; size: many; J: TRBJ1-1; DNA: TGTGCCAGCAGCTTAGTAAGGGCCGACACTGAAGCTTTCTTT; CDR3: CASSLVRADTEAFF
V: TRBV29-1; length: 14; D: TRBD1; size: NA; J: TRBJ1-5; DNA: TGCAGCGCTCGAGACAGGGATAGCAATCAGCCCCAGCATTTT; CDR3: CSARDRDSNQPQHF
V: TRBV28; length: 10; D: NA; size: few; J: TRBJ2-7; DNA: TGTGCCACCTGGGGGTACGAGCAGTACTTC; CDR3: CATWGYEQYF
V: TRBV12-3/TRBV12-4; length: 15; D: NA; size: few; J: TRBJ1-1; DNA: TGTGCCAGCAGTTTATCCGACCTCATGAACACTGAAGCTTTCTTT; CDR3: CASSLSDLMNTEAFF